This T cell receptor (beta chain) was sequenced during a study of cytomegalovirus exposure and HLA in healthy donors. Study summary: The platform used for the roughly 130 validation repertoires matched that of the approximately 670 first-cohort repertoires, a later analysis reported.

As concerns this clone: Its matching antigen is unknown.

Here immunoSEQ multiplex PCR was the method, and the copy in TCRdb shows in-frame clones only, minus some. The data show roughly 59,000 clones, with around 92% seen just once and approximately 5% held by the top ten. The study's findings and limits: Testing in vitro showed a few CMV-associated chains specific for CMV antigens.

Per the germline V gene, CDR1 is MNHEY and CDR2 is SVGAGI. The CDR3 has 11 residues. Trimming took 9 bases from V and 4 from J, leaving 9 bases between them. Sequences were obtained from PBMCs. The sequence was obtained from a young man in good health and CMV-seropositive. V usage is TRBV6-5 and J usage is TRBJ1-2, with a possible D match to TRBD1 (6 bases). In nucleotides, the CDR3 is TGTGCCAGTACGGACAGCTATGGCTACACCTTC. Translating gives CASTDSYGYTF.